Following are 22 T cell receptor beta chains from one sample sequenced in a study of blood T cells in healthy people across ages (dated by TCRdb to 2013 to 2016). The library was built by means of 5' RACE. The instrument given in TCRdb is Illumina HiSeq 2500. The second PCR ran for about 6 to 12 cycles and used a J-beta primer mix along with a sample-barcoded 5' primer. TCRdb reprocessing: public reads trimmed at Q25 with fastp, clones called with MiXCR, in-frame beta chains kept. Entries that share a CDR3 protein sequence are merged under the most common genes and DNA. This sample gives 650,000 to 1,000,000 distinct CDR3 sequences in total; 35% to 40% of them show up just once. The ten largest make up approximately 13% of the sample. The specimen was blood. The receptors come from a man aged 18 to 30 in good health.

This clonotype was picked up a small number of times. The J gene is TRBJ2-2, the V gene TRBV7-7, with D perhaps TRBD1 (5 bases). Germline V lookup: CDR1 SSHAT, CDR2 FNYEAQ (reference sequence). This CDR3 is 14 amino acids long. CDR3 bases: TGTGCTAGTCAACAGGAGCCGAACACCGGGGAGCTGTTTTTT. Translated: CASQQEPNTGELFF.

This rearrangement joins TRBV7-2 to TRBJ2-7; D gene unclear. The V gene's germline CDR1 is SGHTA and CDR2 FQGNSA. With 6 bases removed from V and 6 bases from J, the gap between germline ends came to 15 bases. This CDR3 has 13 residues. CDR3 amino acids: CASRAQFGGEQYF. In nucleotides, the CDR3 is TGTGCCAGCAGGGCCCAATTCGGTGGCGAGCAGTACTTC.

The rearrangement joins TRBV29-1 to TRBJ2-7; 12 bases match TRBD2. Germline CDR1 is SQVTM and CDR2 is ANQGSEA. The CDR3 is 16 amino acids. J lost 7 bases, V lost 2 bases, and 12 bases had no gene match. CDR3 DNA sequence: TGCAGCGTTGAATTGCCTAGCGGGGGGGTAGTCAATGAGCAGTACTTC. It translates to CSVELPSGGVVNEQYF.

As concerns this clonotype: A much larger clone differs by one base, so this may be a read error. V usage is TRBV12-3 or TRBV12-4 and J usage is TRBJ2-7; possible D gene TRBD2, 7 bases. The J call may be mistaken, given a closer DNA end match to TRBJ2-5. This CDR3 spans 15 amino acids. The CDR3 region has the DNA TGTGCCAGCAGTTTAGATCGGGGGGCTGGGGGGACCCAGTACTTC. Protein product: CASSLDRGAGGTQYF.

CDR3 protein: CATSRDGQGYEQYF. CDR3 DNA: TGTGCCACCAGCAGAGATGGGCAGGGCTACGAGCAGTACTTC. The chain combines TRBV15 with TRBJ2-4, with D possibly TRBD1 on 5 matching bases. The DNA matches TRBJ2-7 better at its end, which makes the J call doubtful. Germline loops: CDR1 LNHNV, CDR2 YYDKDF (reference sequence). This CDR3 spans 14 amino acids.

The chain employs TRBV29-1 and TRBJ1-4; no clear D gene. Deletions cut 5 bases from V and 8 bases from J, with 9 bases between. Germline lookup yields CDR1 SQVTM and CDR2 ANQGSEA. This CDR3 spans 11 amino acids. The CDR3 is CSVRSSEKLFF. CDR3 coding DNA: TGCAGCGTTCGGTCGTCCGAAAAACTGTTTTTT.

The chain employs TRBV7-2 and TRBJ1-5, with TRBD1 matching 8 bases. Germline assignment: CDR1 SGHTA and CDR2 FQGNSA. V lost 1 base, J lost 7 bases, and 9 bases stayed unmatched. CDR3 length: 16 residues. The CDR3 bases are TGTGCCAGCAGCTTAGTCCCCGGACAGGGCTGGCAGCCCCAGCATTTT. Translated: CASSLVPGQGWQPQHF.

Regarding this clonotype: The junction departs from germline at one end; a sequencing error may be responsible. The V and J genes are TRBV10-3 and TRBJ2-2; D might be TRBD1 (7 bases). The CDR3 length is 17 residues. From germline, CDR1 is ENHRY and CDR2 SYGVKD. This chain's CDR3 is CAISEVAGGSKTGELFF. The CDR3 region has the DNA TGTGCCATCAGTGAGGTGGCAGGGGGGTCGAAAACCGGGGAGCTGTTTTTT.

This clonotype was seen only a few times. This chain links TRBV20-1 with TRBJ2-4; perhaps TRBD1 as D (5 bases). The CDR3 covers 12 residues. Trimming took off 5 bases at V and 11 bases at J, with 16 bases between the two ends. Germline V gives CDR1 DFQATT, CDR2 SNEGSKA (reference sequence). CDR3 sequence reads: CSAYGQGGVQYF. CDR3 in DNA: TGCAGTGCTTACGGCCAGGGTGGCGTTCAGTACTTC.

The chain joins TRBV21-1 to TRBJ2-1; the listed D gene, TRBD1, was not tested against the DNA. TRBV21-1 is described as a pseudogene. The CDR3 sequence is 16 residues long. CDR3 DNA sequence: TGTGCCAGCAGCAAAGGGGCGGGGAATTTCTACAATGAGCAGTTCTTC. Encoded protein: CASSKGAGNFYNEQFF.

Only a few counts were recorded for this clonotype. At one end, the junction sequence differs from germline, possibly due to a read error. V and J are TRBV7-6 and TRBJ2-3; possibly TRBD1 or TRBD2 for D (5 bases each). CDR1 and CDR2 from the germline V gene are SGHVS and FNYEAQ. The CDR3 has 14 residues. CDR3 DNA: TGTGCCAGCAGCGTAGCGACAGCCGGCGGTACGCAGTATTTT. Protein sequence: CASSVATAGGTQYF.

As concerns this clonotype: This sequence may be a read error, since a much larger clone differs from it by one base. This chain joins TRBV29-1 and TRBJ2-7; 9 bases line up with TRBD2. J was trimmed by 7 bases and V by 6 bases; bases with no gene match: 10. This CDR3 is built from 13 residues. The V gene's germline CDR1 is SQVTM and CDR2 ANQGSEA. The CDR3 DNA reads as TGCAGCGTGCGGGGGGGCCTCGACAATGAGCAGTACTTC. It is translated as CSVRGGLDNEQYF.

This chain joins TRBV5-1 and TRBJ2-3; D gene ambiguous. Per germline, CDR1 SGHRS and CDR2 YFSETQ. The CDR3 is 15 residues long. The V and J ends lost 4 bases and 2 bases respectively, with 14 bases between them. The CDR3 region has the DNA TGCGCCAGCAGCCCGGGTGGGCTAGACACAGATACGCAGTATTTT. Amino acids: CASSPGGLDTDTQYF. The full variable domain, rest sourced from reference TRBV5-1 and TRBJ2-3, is KAGVTQTPRYLIKTRGQQVTLSCSPISGHRSVSWYQQTPGQGLQFLFEYFSETQRNKGNFPGRFSGRQFSNSRSEMNVSTLELGDSALYLCASSPGGLDTDTQYFGPGTRLTVL.

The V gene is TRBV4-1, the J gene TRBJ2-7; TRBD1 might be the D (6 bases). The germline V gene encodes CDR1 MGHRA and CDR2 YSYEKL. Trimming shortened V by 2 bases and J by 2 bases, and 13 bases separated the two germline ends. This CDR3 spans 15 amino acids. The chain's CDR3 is CASSQIGQGPYEQYF. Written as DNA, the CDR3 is TGCGCCAGCAGCCAAATAGGCCAGGGGCCCTACGAGCAGTACTTC.

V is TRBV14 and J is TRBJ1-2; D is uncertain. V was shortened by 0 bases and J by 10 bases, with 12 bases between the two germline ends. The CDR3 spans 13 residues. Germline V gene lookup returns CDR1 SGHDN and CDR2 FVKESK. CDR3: CASSQDLGLAYTF. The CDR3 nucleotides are TGTGCCAGCAGCCAAGATCTTGGGCTGGCCTACACCTTC.

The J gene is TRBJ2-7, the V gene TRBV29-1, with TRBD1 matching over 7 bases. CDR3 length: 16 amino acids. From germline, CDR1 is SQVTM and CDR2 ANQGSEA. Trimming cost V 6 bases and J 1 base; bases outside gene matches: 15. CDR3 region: CSVLGQVESVSYEQYF. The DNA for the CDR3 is TGCAGCGTCCTAGGACAGGTCGAGTCAGTGTCCTACGAGCAGTACTTC.

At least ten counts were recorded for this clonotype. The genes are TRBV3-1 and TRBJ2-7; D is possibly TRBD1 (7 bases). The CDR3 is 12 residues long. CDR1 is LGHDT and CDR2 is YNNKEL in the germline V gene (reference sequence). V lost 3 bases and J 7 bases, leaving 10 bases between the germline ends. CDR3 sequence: CASSQTGTEQYF. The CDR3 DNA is TGTGCCAGCAGCCAGACAGGGACTGAGCAGTACTTC.

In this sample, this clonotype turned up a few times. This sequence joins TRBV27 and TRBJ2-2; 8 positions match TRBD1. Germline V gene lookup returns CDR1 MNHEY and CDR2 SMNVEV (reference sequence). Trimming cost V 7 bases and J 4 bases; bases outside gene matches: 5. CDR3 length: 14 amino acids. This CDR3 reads CASNDRGGTGELFF. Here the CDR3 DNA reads TGTGCCAGCAACGACAGGGGTGGCACCGGGGAGCTGTTTTTT.

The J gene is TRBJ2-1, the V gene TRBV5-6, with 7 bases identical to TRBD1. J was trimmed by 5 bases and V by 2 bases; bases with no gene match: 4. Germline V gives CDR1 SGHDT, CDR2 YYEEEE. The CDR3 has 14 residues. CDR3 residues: CASSFGQENNEQFF. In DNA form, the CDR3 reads TGTGCCAGCAGCTTCGGACAGGAAAACAATGAGCAGTTCTTC.

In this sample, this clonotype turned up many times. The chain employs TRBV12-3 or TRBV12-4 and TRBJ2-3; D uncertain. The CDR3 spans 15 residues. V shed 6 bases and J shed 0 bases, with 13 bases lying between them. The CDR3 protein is CASSQEPVSTDTQYF. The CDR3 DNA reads TGTGCCAGCAGCCAAGAGCCCGTAAGCACAGATACGCAGTATTTT.

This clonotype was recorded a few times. DNA for the CDR3: TGTGCCAGTAGTCCACAATTATCAACCCATGACGGAAACATTCAGTACTTC. This gives the protein CASSPQLSTHDGNIQYF. This rearrangement joins TRBV19 to TRBJ2-4; D call uncertain. The CDR3 length is 17 residues. Looked up from germline, CDR1 is LNHDA and CDR2 is SQIVND (reference sequence). V was shortened by 5 bases and J by 6 bases, with 23 bases between the two germline ends. The full variable domain, with the rest looked up from reference TRBV19 and TRBJ2-4, is DGGITQSPKYLFRKEGQNVTLSCEQNLNHDAMYWYRQDPGQGLRLIYYSQIVNDFQKGDIAEGYSVSREKKESFPLTVTSAQKNPTAFYLCASSPQLSTHDGNIQYFGAGTRLSVL.

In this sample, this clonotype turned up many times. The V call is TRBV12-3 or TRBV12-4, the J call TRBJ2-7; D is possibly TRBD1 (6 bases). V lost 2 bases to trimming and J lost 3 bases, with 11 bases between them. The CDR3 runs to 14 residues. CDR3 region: CASSLNRDRYEQYF. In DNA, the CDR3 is TGTGCCAGCAGTTTAAACAGGGACCGCTACGAGCAGTACTTC.